This T cell receptor beta chain was sequenced for a study of T cells in Graves' hyperthyroidism and ophthalmopathy. The V and J ends lost 4 bases and 3 bases respectively, with 13 bases between them. The CDR3 has 14 residues. Germline V CDR1 and CDR2: SGDLS, YYNGEE. There are many counts of this clonotype. Amplification yielded TCR beta CDR3 regions, with RNA transcripts as the source. The TCR CDR3 first-round RT-PCR relied on the HTBI primer set. TCRdb re-called the multiplex PCR reads through MiXCR, storing one row per CDR3 protein. The repertoire holds fewer than 650,000 distinct CDR3 sequences, with roughly 13% as singletons.

The rearrangement joins TRBV9 to TRBJ2-5; a weak D match, TRBD1 (6 bases). This receptor was taken from a woman aged 25 to 45 with Graves' hyperthyroidism that later progressed to Graves' ophthalmopathy. The sample taken for sequencing was blood. CDR3 nucleotides: TGTGCCAGCAGCCCGCCGGGACAAGAAGAGACCCAGTACTTC. Encoded protein: CASSPPGQEETQYF.